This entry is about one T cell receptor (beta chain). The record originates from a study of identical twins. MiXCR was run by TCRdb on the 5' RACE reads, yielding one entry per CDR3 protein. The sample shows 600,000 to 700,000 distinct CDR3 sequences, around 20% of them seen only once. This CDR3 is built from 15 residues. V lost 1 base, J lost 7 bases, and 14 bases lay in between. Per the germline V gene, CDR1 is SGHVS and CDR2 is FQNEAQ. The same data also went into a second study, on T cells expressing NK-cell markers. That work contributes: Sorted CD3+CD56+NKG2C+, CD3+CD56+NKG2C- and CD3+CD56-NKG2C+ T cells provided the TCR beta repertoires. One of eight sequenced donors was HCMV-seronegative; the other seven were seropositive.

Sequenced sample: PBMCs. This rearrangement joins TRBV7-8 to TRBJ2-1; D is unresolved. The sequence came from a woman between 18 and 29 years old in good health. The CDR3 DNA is TGTGCCAGCAGCTTAGTTCCGGCTAGTTCGAATGAGCAGTTCTTC. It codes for CASSLVPASSNEQFF.